This is a list of T cell receptor beta chains from one sample in a study of cytomegalovirus exposure and HLA in healthy donors. Using immunoSEQ multiplex PCR, the repertoire was profiled, and TCRdb retains in-frame clones only, with some absent. The data hold under 200,000 clones, with roughly 13% observed a single time. What was sequenced was PBMCs. The source is a man aged 45 to 65 in good health and CMV-seropositive. Both conserved end residues are part of each CDR3. Each record gives: D gene, J gene, V gene, clone size, CDR3 protein, CDR3 DNA. The D gene is left open where the match is weak. The size field is filled for only some rows; it gives once, few, many or a size class.

TRBD1 TRBJ1-2 TRBV28 . CASSFSGTGDYGYTF TGTGCCAGCAGTTTCTCTGGGACAGGGGACTATGGCTACACCTTC
. TRBJ1-1 TRBV6-6 . CASSYQGRNTEAFF TGTGCCAGCAGTTATCAGGGTAGGAACACTGAAGCTTTCTTT
. TRBJ1-3 TRBV4-1 few CASSQFLWTGEGNTIYF TGCGCCAGCAGCCAATTCCTCTGGACCGGGGAGGGAAACACCATATATTTT
. TRBJ1-1 TRBV5-4 few CASSWTENTEAFF TGTGCCAGCAGCTGGACAGAGAACACTGAAGCTTTCTTT
. TRBJ2-3 TRBV5-1 . CASSLGLQITDTQYF TGCGCCAGCAGCCTCGGACTACAAATCACAGATACGCAGTATTTT
. TRBJ1-4 TRBV9 . CASSPVVGRSEKLFF TGTGCCAGCAGCCCCGTTGTGGGGCGAAGTGAAAAACTGTTTTTT
. TRBJ1-2 TRBV19 . CASSTSGRGNYGYTF TGTGCCAGTAGTACCTCCGGGCGGGGGAACTATGGCTACACCTTC
. TRBJ1-1 TRBV9 once CASSVGPGRVTEAFF TGTGCCAGCAGCGTAGGTCCTGGCAGGGTCACTGAAGCTTTCTTT
. TRBJ1-2 TRBV15 few CATSRAPPGGTEGYTF TGTGCCACCAGCAGAGCGCCCCCGGGAGGGACGGAGGGCTACACCTTC
TRBD1 TRBJ1-2 TRBV27 few CASRLTGAGGYTF TGTGCCAGCAGGTTAACAGGGGCTGGCGGCTACACCTTC
TRBD1 TRBJ1-4 TRBV19 few CASSTLDRSDEKLFF TGTGCCAGTAGTACCCTGGACAGGAGCGATGAAAAACTGTTTTTT
. TRBJ1-1 TRBV18 few CASSPGSEAFF TGTGCCAGCTCACCCGGGTCTGAAGCTTTCTTT
TRBD2 TRBJ2-5 TRBV7-9 few CASRFSGGASRETQYF TGTGCCAGCAGGTTTAGCGGGGGGGCGTCCAGAGAGACCCAGTACTTC
. TRBJ1-1 TRBV19 . CASSSSQGNTEAFF TGTGCCAGTAGTAGCTCACAGGGGAACACTGAAGCTTTCTTT
TRBD1 TRBJ1-2 TRBV7-9 once CASSRPGQGALTNYGYTF TGTGCCAGCAGCCGACCGGGACAGGGGGCGCTTACTAACTATGGCTACACCTTC
. TRBJ1-1 TRBV19 few CASSLTVNTEAFF TGTGCCAGTAGTCTGACAGTGAACACTGAAGCTTTCTTT
TRBD1 TRBJ2-4 TRBV6-5 few CASSYGGQGGKNIQYF TGTGCCAGCAGTTACGGAGGACAGGGTGGCAAAAACATTCAGTACTTC
TRBD1 TRBJ1-2 TRBV7-9 few CASSFSGQGTTF TGTGCCAGCAGCTTTTCGGGACAGGGCACCACCTTC
. TRBJ1-2 TRBV10-3 . CAISEVEGYGYTF TGTGCCATCAGTGAGGTTGAGGGCTATGGCTACACCTTC
. TRBJ2-5 TRBV27 few CASSLLGQQETQYF TGTGCCAGCAGTCTCCTAGGACAGCAAGAGACCCAGTACTTC
TRBD2 TRBJ2-3 TRBV6-6 . CASSARTSGGPDTQYF TGTGCCAGCAGCGCCAGGACTAGCGGGGGCCCAGATACGCAGTATTTT
TRBD1 TRBJ1-1 TRBV19 . CASSEPDRATTEAFF TGTGCCAGTAGTGAGCCGGACAGGGCTACTACTGAAGCTTTCTTT
TRBD2 TRBJ2-3 TRBV5-4 . CASSSGTSGSTDTQYF TGTGCCAGCAGCTCGGGGACTAGCGGAAGCACAGATACGCAGTATTTT
. TRBJ2-1 TRBV5-1 . CASSLDSAYNEQFF TGCGCCAGCAGCTTGGACAGTGCCTACAATGAGCAGTTCTTC
. TRBJ2-1 TRBV28 . CASSLKGDEQFF TGTGCCAGCAGTTTAAAGGGGGATGAGCAGTTCTTC
TRBD2 TRBJ2-3 TRBV27 few CASSPSGSGGTDTQYF TGTGCCAGCAGTCCCTCCGGGAGCGGGGGCACAGATACGCAGTATTTT
TRBD1 TRBJ2-2 TRBV5-1 few CASSLDPAGTGGTGELFF TGCGCCAGCAGCCTGGACCCTGCCGGGACAGGGGGCACCGGGGAGCTGTTTTTT
TRBD1 TRBJ2-7 TRBV14 few CASSPLTGVRSYEQYF TGTGCCAGCAGCCCCCTGACAGGGGTCCGCTCCTACGAGCAGTACTTC
. TRBJ2-3 TRBV5-1 few CASSESGLLTDTQYF TGCGCCAGCAGCGAGAGTGGACTTCTCACAGATACGCAGTATTTT
. TRBJ1-2 TRBV5-4 few CASSLPGIGYGYTF TGTGCCAGCAGCTTGCCAGGGATCGGCTATGGCTACACCTTC
. TRBJ2-2 TRBV5-4 few CASSLGQTNTGELFF TGTGCCAGCAGCTTGGGGCAGACGAACACCGGGGAGCTGTTTTTT
. TRBJ1-3 TRBV13 . CASSLAVPLSGNTIYF TGTGCCAGCAGCTTAGCAGTTCCCCTCTCTGGAAACACCATATATTTT
. TRBJ2-5 TRBV29-1 . CSVLNWGGRETQYF TGCAGCGTTCTAAACTGGGGGGGCCGGGAGACCCAGTACTTC
TRBD1 TRBJ1-4 TRBV7-9 few CASTNHAGQGYEKLFF TGTGCCAGCACCAATCATGCGGGACAGGGGTATGAAAAACTGTTTTTT
TRBD1 TRBJ1-1 TRBV18 few CASSTVRGRTEAFF TGTGCCAGCTCAACGGTTAGGGGGCGGACTGAAGCTTTCTTT
TRBD2 TRBJ2-7 TRBV7-2 few CASSPQRGPREQYF TGTGCCAGCAGCCCTCAGCGGGGGCCTCGCGAGCAGTACTTC
. TRBJ1-1 TRBV7-9 . CASSKKSVEAFF TGTGCCAGCAGTAAAAAATCGGTTGAAGCTTTCTTT
. TRBJ1-2 TRBV4-1 . CASSQTLNRAGYTF TGCGCCAGCAGCCAAACCCTAAACAGGGCAGGCTACACCTTC
. TRBJ1-1 TRBV11-3 few CASSLGGRGTEAFF TGTGCCAGCAGCTTAGGGGGGAGGGGCACTGAAGCTTTCTTT
TRBD1 TRBJ2-1 TRBV27 . CASSSGTGIYNEQFF TGTGCCAGCAGCTCCGGGACAGGTATTTACAATGAGCAGTTCTTC
TRBD2 TRBJ2-5 TRBV7-7 . CASSLGGGGAGETQYF TGTGCCAGCAGCTTAGGGGGCGGGGGGGCTGGAGAGACCCAGTACTTC
TRBD1 TRBJ2-7 TRBV7-9 . CASSGPGQGAYEQYF TGTGCCAGCAGCGGCCCGGGACAGGGGGCCTACGAGCAGTACTTC
. TRBJ1-3 TRBV29-1 few CSVTGSPGNTIYF TGCAGCGTAACAGGGTCTCCTGGAAACACCATATATTTT
. TRBJ1-2 TRBV25-1 . CASGLTGGYTF TGTGCCAGCGGACTGACAGGCGGCTACACCTTC
. TRBJ1-1 TRBV6-5 . CASSYSSRTSGTEAFF TGTGCCAGCAGTTACTCGAGCAGGACTTCGGGCACTGAAGCTTTCTTT
. TRBJ1-1 TRBV4-3 . CASSQEPGDITEAFF TGCGCCAGCAGCCAAGAACCAGGGGACATAACTGAAGCTTTCTTT
TRBD1 TRBJ1-1 TRBV27 few CLTRTGKNEAFF TGTCTAACACGGACAGGGAAGAATGAAGCTTTCTTT